This T cell receptor (beta chain) stems from a study of blood T cell repertoires in COVID-19 (TCRdb year 2020). At the level of the whole study: Samples from collaborators originated in the United States, Italy and Spain and spanned both the acute and convalescent phases of COVID-19. The repertoires were released in a freely available public database intended as a resource for research on the immune response to SARS-CoV-2. The prospective study material was composed of cDNA or gDNA derived from T cells, B-cell-depleted T cells, or PBMCs. The dataset comprised deeply sampled blood TCRbeta repertoires from subjects exposed to, actively infected with, or recovered from COVID-19. Nearly every sample came with metadata listing a de-identified subject ID, COVID-19 status, age in years and sex. HLA class I and class II types, where available, came from metadata supplied by the sample provider rather than from assay-based typing. The samples were drawn from the first 160 participants of the ongoing ImmuneRACE study and from 1,200 or so subjects provided by 6 global collaborators.

Note on this clone: Its target antigen remains unknown. No qualities accompany the bases; no much larger clone lies one base away.

What the work shows at the level of the full study, not this receptor alone: Clinical and demographic metadata were provided uncurated, with the amount varying by source and participant.

One collaborating source in Seattle enrolled patients during active infection and followed them longitudinally through the course of disease. The collaborating institutions used their own protocols to collect whole blood in K2EDTA tubes. For TCRbeta analysis, collaborator samples were shipped as frozen whole blood, as isolated PBMCs, or as DNA extracted from either sample type. TCRbeta CDR3 regions were amplified from genomic DNA by means of the immunoSEQ Assay, a bias-controlled multiplex PCR. On the authors' methods: The number of nucleated cells in each sample was estimated from the amplification of reference gene primers within the assay. To quantify the absolute abundance of each unique TCRbeta CDR3 rearrangement, sequence reads were collapsed and filtered. Productive Simpson clonality was computed per sample as the square root of Simpson's diversity index over productive rearrangements. TCRdb retrieved this table from immuneACCESS and kept in-frame rearrangements only. Not all clones are present; in checked studies, unresolved V genes account for under half, and no reason is known for the remainder. V, J and clone size derive from that table, while D and trimming were established from the DNA sequence. The sample includes 250,000 to 350,000 clones, with 70% to 85% observed a single time. The ten largest clones represent approximately 1.5% of the sample.

V and J are trimmed by 4 bases and 3 bases, and the gene matches miss 23 bases of the junction. Its CDR3 holds 22 amino acids, cysteine through phenylalanine. CDR3 DNA only is kept here, 66 bases in frame from base 1. Per the germline V gene, LGHNA is the CDR1 and YNFKEQ is the CDR2. Sequencing was carried out using peripheral blood. The clonotype was recovered from a human donor with COVID-19, enrolled during active disease. The donor label of this sample is uncertain. The chain is made from TRBV4-2 and TRBJ2-5, and TRBD2 matches 13 of the central bases. The CDR3 is CASSPNEYRTSGRRGAKETQYF. Read as DNA, the sequence is TGTGCCAGCAGCCCCAATGAATATAGGACTAGCGGGAGAAGGGGGGCGAAAGAGACCCAGTACTTC.